The present TCR beta chain was sequenced within a study of T-cell memory formation after mild COVID-19 (dated by TCRdb to about 2021). Study-level background: TCR sequence clusters from the two donors were found to be largely donor specific. The cohort comprised two young, previously healthy adult volunteers, one female and one male. Longitudinal TCRalpha and TCRbeta repertoire sequencing tracked T-cell clones expanding and contracting after mild COVID-19 in two donors.

Ficoll-Paque density gradient centrifugation was the method used to isolate PBMCs. Overall study results and their limits: Whether the second-wave clones peaking on day 37 were SARS-CoV-2 specific was not confirmed. Some responding clones were found in pre-infection memory, which suggests that pre-existing cross-reactive memory T cells took part in the SARS-CoV-2 response. Contracting CD4+ clones turned up mainly in the CM and EM memory subsets, whereas EMRA was where CD8+ clones were enriched. The study included only a couple of mild cases, and larger cohorts that include severe cases with pre-infection samples were judged to be necessary. From day 15 to 85, contracting clones showed balanced CD4/CD8 phenotypes, whereas a second wave of clones that expanded from day 15 to 37 leaned towards CD4+.

This clonotype was found a few times. Its antigen target is currently unknown. Base quality data are lacking; no much larger clone is found one base away. Sequencing was carried out with an Illumina NovaSeq 6000. TCRalpha and TCRbeta cDNA libraries were built by 5'RACE with constant-segment primers, adding sample barcodes and unique molecular identifiers. Trizol reagent was used to extract RNA from every sample. The libraries were amplified in two PCR steps, and the second step added a second sample barcode and Illumina TruSeq adapters. Sequencing of libraries was performed on an Illumina NovaSeq with 2 x 150 bp paired-end reads. The original methods were these. The reads were demultiplexed and collapsed into UMI-guided consensus sequences using migec v1.2.7. Using mixcr v2.1.11, UMI consensuses were aligned to TRA and TRB V and J templates and then assembled into clonotypes. Expanded or contracted clonotypes were those called significant by both edgeR and NoisET, with noise models trained on biological replicates. For edgeR calls, the cutoffs were a false discovery rate-adjusted p below 0.01 and a log2 fold-change threshold of 1. PCA with hierarchical clustering of max-normalized trajectories of the 1000 most abundant clonotypes was used as exploratory dynamics analysis. Separately sequenced CD4+ and CD8+ repertoires were used to assign the CD4 or CD8 phenotype of responding clones. Starting from the raw public reads, TCRdb applied fastp trimming at Q25, assembled clones with MiXCR and retained in-frame beta chains. Under each unique CDR3 protein, matching rows form one entry showing the most common genes and DNA. Here the V and J calls rest on TCRdb's processing, not on the authors' analysis. The sample has 450,000 or so distinct CDR3 sequences on record, 20% to 25% of them singletons. The ten largest clones represent around 12% of the sample.

The CDR1 and CDR2 encoded by the germline V gene are SGHRS and YFSETQ. The CDR3 contains 15 residues, cysteine and phenylalanine counted. Just the 45-base CDR3 DNA is kept, in frame starting at base 1. Trimming removed 0 bases from V and 1 base from J; the gene matches leave 4 bases unexplained. The sequence derives from an adult woman who had mild COVID-19 (a few samples of this study predate the infection). The sample titles of this study are shuffled in the database, so cell type and time point are left out; the donor was told from shared clones. Material for sequencing was PBMCs or a T cell subset sorted from them (not recorded which). The chain is assembled from TRBV5-1 and TRBJ2-7, with 7 bases in between that match TRBD1. The DNA reads as follows: TGCGCCAGCAGCTTGGCATGGACAGGATCCTACGAGCAGTACTTC. Translated, this is CASSLAWTGSYEQYF.